A single sample gave rise to the 24 T cell receptor beta chains below, sequenced in a study of CD8 T cells in Susac syndrome. RNA in amounts of roughly 0.5 to 1 ug was reverse transcribed with random hexamers. TCRdb redid the calling of the immunoSEQ multiplex PCR reads with MiXCR, one entry per CDR3 protein. Of roughly 150,000 distinct CDR3 sequences in the sample, approximately 95% were seen once. Sequencing used CD4+ T cells from PBMCs. These receptors were obtained from a human donor with Susac syndrome.

The V call is TRBV18, the J call TRBJ1-2; no reliable D call. Deletions cut 2 bases from V and 2 bases from J, with 9 bases between. This CDR3 contains 14 residues. In germline, CDR1 is KGHSH, CDR2 LQKENI. DNA of the CDR3: TGTGCCAGCTCACCAAAGAGAAGCAACTATGGCTACACCTTC. Its protein is CASSPKRSNYGYTF.

This chain links TRBV5-1 with TRBJ2-7, with 7 positions matching TRBD1. The CDR3 totals 14 residues. The junction had 5 bases not matched to a gene; V was cut back by 0 bases and J by 5 bases. Germline V gives CDR1 SGHRS, CDR2 YFSETQ. CDR3 nucleotides: TGCGCCAGCAGCTTGGCCGCAGGGGGTAACGAGCAGTACTTC. Amino acids: CASSLAAGGNEQYF.

The CDR3 here is CASRSTGNTEAFF. CDR3 bases: TGTGCCAGCAGGTCGACAGGAAATACTGAAGCTTTCTTT. The chain employs TRBV12-3 or TRBV12-4 and TRBJ1-1, with D tentatively TRBD1 (6 bases). The CDR3 has 13 amino acids. V dropped 6 bases and J dropped 5 bases, with 13 bases sitting between them.

The chain carries TRBV6-6 and TRBJ2-5; D might be TRBD1 (7 bases). Germline assignment: CDR1 MNHNY and CDR2 SVGAGI (reference sequence). Trimming removed 6 bases at V and 4 bases at J, with 15 bases between. The CDR3 has 14 residues. CDR3 protein: CASREGALRETQYF. The CDR3, as DNA: TGTGCCAGCAGGGAGGGGGCATTGCGAGAGACCCAGTACTTC.

The rearrangement links TRBV20-1 to TRBJ1-1; a possible D gene is TRBD1 (6 bases). With 6 bases removed from V and 9 bases from J, the gap between germline ends came to 23 bases. Germline V gene lookup returns CDR1 DFQATT and CDR2 SNEGSKA (reference sequence). This CDR3 is 14 amino acids long. The CDR3 bases are TGCAGTGCACACCCAGACCCTCAGGGGATGAAAGCTTTCTTT. It codes for CSAHPDPQGMKAFF.

The J gene is TRBJ2-7, the V gene TRBV2; no clear D. The germline gives CDR1 SNHLY, CDR2 FYNNEI. V was clipped by 4 bases and J by 3 bases, with 10 bases between them. CDR3 length equals 13 residues. The chain's CDR3 is CASSGWGLYEQYF. The CDR3 DNA follows: TGTGCCAGCAGTGGCTGGGGTCTCTACGAGCAGTACTTC.

V is TRBV9 and J is TRBJ2-7, with D tentatively TRBD1 (6 bases). Germline CDR1 reads SGDLS; CDR2 reads YYNGEE. V lost 0 bases to trimming and J lost 1 base, with 17 bases between them. CDR3 length equals 17 residues. CDR3 bases: TGTGCCAGCAGCGTAGGTATACCCGGGACACTTTCCTACGAGCAGTACTTC. It yields the protein CASSVGIPGTLSYEQYF.

There are a few counts of this clonotype. This chain links TRBV5-6 with TRBJ1-1, with TRBD1 matching over 7 bases. After removal of 0 bases from V and 2 bases from J, the junction contained 1 base not matched to a gene. Germline V gene lookup returns CDR1 SGHDT and CDR2 YYEEEE. The CDR3 contains 14 residues. CDR3 in amino acids: CASSLGDRNTEAFF. The CDR3, as DNA: TGTGCCAGCAGCTTGGGGGACAGAAACACTGAAGCTTTCTTT.

The rearrangement uses TRBV6-2 or TRBV6-3 and TRBJ2-1, with TRBD1 matching 10 bases. V gave up 5 bases and J gave up 15 bases; unmatched junction bases: 7. Germline V lookup: CDR1 MNHEY, CDR2 SVGEGT. The CDR3 is 12 residues long. The CDR3 DNA reads as TGTGCCAGCAGTCCCCGGACAGGGGGGGCGTTCTTC. Its protein product is CASSPRTGGAFF.

The V gene is TRBV11-3, the J gene TRBJ1-2; D uncertain. Per the germline V gene, CDR1 is SGHNT and CDR2 is YENEEA. Between the trimmed V and J ends, which lost 0 bases and 0 bases, there was a span of 11 bases. This CDR3 is built from 16 residues. CDR3 amino acids: CASSLDYEGANYGYTF. In DNA, the CDR3 is TGTGCCAGCAGCTTAGATTATGAGGGCGCTAACTATGGCTACACCTTC.

The gene calls are TRBV29-1 and TRBJ2-2; D may correspond to TRBD1 or TRBD2 (6 bases each). Trimming shortened V by 6 bases and J by 4 bases, and 15 bases separated the two germline ends. Germline assignment: CDR1 SQVTM and CDR2 ANQGSEA. The CDR3 is 14 amino acids. CDR3 nucleotides: TGCAGCGTGCCCGGGGGCCTTAGCACCGGGGAGCTGTTTTTT. Translated, it gives CSVPGGLSTGELFF.

The chain links TRBV4-3 to TRBJ1-3, with D unresolved. Germline lookup yields CDR1 LGHNA and CDR2 YSLEER. Trimming took 7 bases from V and 2 from J, leaving 15 bases between them. The CDR3 loop spans 15 amino acids. The CDR3 DNA follows: TGCGCCAGCATCACCGGGCTACTTACTGGAAACACCATATATTTT. Translation gives CASITGLLTGNTIYF.

The V call is TRBV12-3 or TRBV12-4, the J call TRBJ1-2; D is unclear. The CDR3 extends over 13 amino acids. The ends were cut back, 7 bases at V and 4 bases at J, with 13 bases in the middle. CDR3 bases: TGTGCCAGCACCAAGGACGGGCCCTATGGCTACACCTTC. This sequence encodes CASTKDGPYGYTF.

The chain employs TRBV20-1 and TRBJ1-1; maybe TRBD1 (6 bases). CDR3 length equals 14 residues. V lost 7 bases and J lost 1, with 16 bases in between. The germline CDR1 and CDR2 sequences are DFQATT and SNEGSKA (reference sequence). The DNA of the CDR3 is TGCAGTGGGATACAGGGAACGGGGAACACTGAAGCTTTCTTT. This sequence encodes CSGIQGTGNTEAFF.

This rearrangement joins TRBV27 to TRBJ1-5; D uncertain. This CDR3 has 14 residues. The ends were cut back, 1 base at V and 5 bases at J, with 9 bases in the middle. Germline lookup yields CDR1 MNHEY and CDR2 SMNVEV (reference sequence). The CDR3 here is CASSLYGPDQPQHF. In DNA, the CDR3 is TGTGCCAGCAGTTTATATGGGCCCGATCAGCCCCAGCATTTT.

The J gene is TRBJ2-1, the V gene TRBV7-3, with a weak D call TRBD2 (6 bases). Germline V gene data show CDR1 as SGHTA and CDR2 as FQGTGA. The CDR3 length is 13 residues. Trimming took off 0 bases at V and 8 bases at J, with 8 bases between the two ends. In DNA, the CDR3 is TGTGCCAGCAGCTTAACGACTAGTCATGAGCAGTTCTTC. Amino acids: CASSLTTSHEQFF.

The CDR3 spells CATSRDSTGGRETQYF. As DNA, the CDR3 is TGTGCCACCAGCAGAGATTCGACAGGGGGCAGGGAGACCCAGTACTTC. The V gene is TRBV15, the J gene TRBJ2-5, with TRBD1 identical over 10 bases. CDR1 and CDR2 from the germline V gene are LNHNV and YYDKDF (reference sequence). The CDR3 sequence is 16 residues long. V trimming: 0 bases; J trimming: 5 bases; junction bases outside the gene matches: 6.

The rearrangement links TRBV7-9 to TRBJ2-5; D is unclear. The CDR3 length is 14 residues. V lost 2 bases, J lost 6 bases, and 13 bases lay in between. Germline CDR1 SEHNR, CDR2 FQNEAQ (reference sequence). CDR3 DNA: TGTGCCAGCAGCTTAATCTTGCCAGCTCAGACCCAGTACTTC. Translating gives CASSLILPAQTQYF. Complete variable domain (other parts from reference TRBV7-9 and TRBJ2-5): DTGVSQNPRHKITKRGQNVTFRCDPISEHNRLYWYRQTLGQGPEFLTYFQNEAQLEKSRLLSDRFSAERPKGSFSTLEIQRTEQGDSAMYLCASSLILPAQTQYFGPGTRLLVL.

The genes are TRBV6-2 or TRBV6-3 and TRBJ2-2, with D possibly being TRBD1 (6 bases). From germline, CDR1 is MNHEY and CDR2 SVGEGT. Trimming cost V 7 bases and J 7 bases, with 13 bases left between them. The CDR3 is made up of 13 amino acids. In DNA form, the CDR3 reads TGTGCCAGCAATGGACAGTCCGGCGGGGAGCTGTTTTTT. Its protein product is CASNGQSGGELFF.

This sequence joins TRBV20-1 and TRBJ2-1; TRBD2 matches at 9 bases. The CDR3 has 14 amino acids. CDR1 is DFQATT and CDR2 is SNEGSKA in the germline V gene (reference sequence). Trimming at V came to 5 bases and at J to 5 bases, leaving 7 bases not matched to a gene. In nucleotides, the CDR3 is TGCAGTGCTCGGCGGGGGGGCCTCGACAATGAGCAGTTCTTC. Encoded protein: CSARRGGLDNEQFF.

V gene TRBV6-2 or TRBV6-3 combines with J gene TRBJ2-1; 8 positions match TRBD2. Germline CDR1 reads MNHEY; CDR2 reads SVGEGT. J was trimmed by 6 bases and V by 6 bases; bases with no gene match: 13. The CDR3 length is 16 residues. The CDR3 coding sequence is TGTGCCAGCAGGCCGGGACTAGTGAGCAGGGGCAATGAGCAGTTCTTC. Encoded protein: CASRPGLVSRGNEQFF.

The CDR3 DNA sequence: TGTGCCAGCACCCTCCGGGACAGGGCACAGCCCCAGCATTTT. This encodes CASTLRDRAQPQHF. The rearrangement links TRBV6-6 to TRBJ1-5; TRBD1 agrees at 9 bases. Trimming at V came to 7 bases and at J to 7 bases, leaving 8 bases not matched to a gene. CDR1 and CDR2 from the germline V gene are MNHNY and SVGAGI (reference sequence). CDR3 length: 14 residues.

The chain couples TRBV29-1 to TRBJ2-1; tentatively, D is TRBD1 or TRBD2 (5 bases each). The germline V and J ends were trimmed by 5 bases and 10 bases, with 18 bases remaining between them. The germline V gene has CDR1 SQVTM and CDR2 ANQGSEA. The CDR3 totals 13 residues. The chain's CDR3 is CSVQGPRTREQFF. For the CDR3, the DNA is TGCAGCGTTCAGGGACCCCGAACCCGAGAGCAGTTCTTC.

The V and J genes are TRBV29-1 and TRBJ1-3; maybe TRBD1 (6 bases). The germline V and J ends were trimmed by 1 base and 3 bases, with 13 bases remaining between them. Germline V lookup: CDR1 SQVTM, CDR2 ANQGSEA. This CDR3 has 15 residues. The CDR3: CSVEVRGAYGNTIYF. The CDR3 DNA reads TGCAGCGTTGAAGTCCGGGGGGCTTATGGAAACACCATATATTTT.